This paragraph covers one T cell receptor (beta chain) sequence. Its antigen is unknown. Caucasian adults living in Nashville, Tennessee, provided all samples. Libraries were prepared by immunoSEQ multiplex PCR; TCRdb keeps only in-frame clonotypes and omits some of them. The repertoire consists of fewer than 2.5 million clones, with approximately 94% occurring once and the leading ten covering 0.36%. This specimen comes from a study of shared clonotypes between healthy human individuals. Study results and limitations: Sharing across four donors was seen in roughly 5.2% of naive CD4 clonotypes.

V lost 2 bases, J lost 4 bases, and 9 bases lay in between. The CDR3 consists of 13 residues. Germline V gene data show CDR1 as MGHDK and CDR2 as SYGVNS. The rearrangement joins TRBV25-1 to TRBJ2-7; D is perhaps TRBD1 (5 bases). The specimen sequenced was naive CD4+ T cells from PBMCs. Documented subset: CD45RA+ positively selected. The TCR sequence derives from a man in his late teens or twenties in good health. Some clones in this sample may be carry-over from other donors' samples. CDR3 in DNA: TGTGCCAGCAGTGAACTGGGGCCTTACGAGCAGTACTTC. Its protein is CASSELGPYEQYF.